This note documents a single T cell receptor beta chain sequence. Here immunoSEQ multiplex PCR was the method, and the copy in TCRdb shows in-frame clones only, minus some. The top ten hold roughly a tenth of the sample, which has over 70,000 clones, about 89% seen once. The V gene's germline CDR1 is SGHRS and CDR2 YFSETQ. Unmatched junction bases numbered 12, after V lost 0 bases and J lost 3 bases. This CDR3 comprises 19 residues. This sample was taken from a study of control samples from healthy donors and cancer patients. The sample consisted of PBMCs. The chain combines TRBV5-1 with TRBJ2-2, with 9 bases fitting TRBD1. The TCR originated in a woman between 45 and 60 years old with colorectal cancer. DNA for the CDR3: TGCGCCAGCAGCTTGGAACAGGGGGCTATTGATCTGTACACCGGGGAGCTGTTTTTT. Amino acid sequence: CASSLEQGAIDLYTGELFF.